This T cell receptor beta chain was retrieved from a study of blood T cell repertoires in COVID-19. The CDR3 loop spans 11 amino acids. The germline gives CDR1 LGHDT, CDR2 YNNKEL (reference sequence). V lost 0 bases and J 9 bases, leaving 5 bases between the germline ends. Only in-frame clones appear in the TCRdb table, and some are missing; sequencing was by immunoSEQ multiplex PCR. The sample comprises fewer than 300,000 clones, around 90% of which are singletons, and around 1.1% rests with the top ten. Each recovered donor of Cohort 3 presented with two negative PCRs, clearance, or symptom resolution.

The chain is built from TRBV3-1 (or the pseudogene TRBV3-2) and TRBJ1-2; no reliable D call. Sequences were obtained from PBMCs or T cells enriched from blood (not recorded which). The clonotype was recovered from a woman between 25 and 40 years old who had recovered from COVID-19. Here the CDR3 DNA reads TGTGCCAGCAGCCAAGATCTAAGCTACACCTTC. Its protein is CASSQDLSYTF.